The 20 T cell receptor beta chains below were found in one sample sequenced in a study of blood T cell repertoires in COVID-19. Generated by immunoSEQ multiplex PCR, the TCRdb table keeps only in-frame clones and is missing some. The sample consists of approximately 380,000 clones, 85% to 90% of them appearing once. Sequenced sample: PBMCs or T cells enriched from blood (not recorded which). The source of these receptors is a woman between 18 and 29 years old who had recovered from COVID-19.

J is TRBJ1-4 and V is TRBV2, with 8 nucleotides matching TRBD1. The CDR3 is 14 amino acids. The ends lost 6 bases at V and 10 bases at J; junction bases unmatched: 10. Germline-derived CDR1 and CDR2 are SNHLY and FYNNEI. The chain's CDR3 is CASRLGQVMGKLFF. CDR3 DNA: TGTGCCAGCAGGCTGGGACAGGTTATGGGAAAACTGTTTTTT.

This chain joins TRBV6-5 and TRBJ1-6; 9 positions match TRBD1. Germline loops: CDR1 MNHEY, CDR2 SVGAGI. The CDR3 spans 14 residues. V lost 3 bases and J lost 11; bases outside the gene matches: 5. The CDR3 loop reads CASSYSQGAPPLHF. The CDR3 coding sequence is TGTGCCAGCAGTTATTCACAGGGGGCCCCACCCCTCCACTTT.

This clone appeared once. CDR3 in amino acids: CATLPVAYNEQFF. The CDR3 region has the DNA TGTGCCACCCTACCTGTCGCCTACAATGAGCAGTTCTTC. The chain couples TRBV21-1 to TRBJ2-1; no DNA check was done on the table's D call, TRBD2. TRBV21-1 is flagged as a pseudogene. The CDR3 has 13 amino acids.

The chain uses TRBV5-6 and TRBJ2-2, with TRBD2 matching 11 bases. The CDR3 contains 16 residues. CDR1 SGHDT and CDR2 YYEEEE come from the germline V gene. The ends lost 4 bases at V and 0 bases at J; junction bases unmatched: 2. The CDR3: CASSLLAGANTGELFF. The CDR3 DNA is TGTGCCAGCAGCCTACTAGCGGGGGCGAACACCGGGGAGCTGTTTTTT. The variable domain in full, with the rest retrieved from reference TRBV5-6 and TRBJ2-2, is DAGVTQSPTHLIKTRGQQVTLRCSPKSGHDTVSWYQQALGQGPQFIFQYYEEEERQRGNFPDRFSGHQFPNYSSELNVNALLLGDSALYLCASSLLAGANTGELFFGEGSRLTVL.

The J gene is TRBJ1-6, the V gene TRBV11-2; D unresolved. The CDR3 covers 11 residues. V lost 8 bases and J lost 5, with 4 bases in between. Germline values: CDR1 SGHAT, CDR2 FQNNGV. CDR3: CASGDNSPLHF. In nucleotides, the CDR3 is TGTGCCAGCGGAGATAATTCACCCCTCCACTTT.

The V gene is TRBV7-2, the J gene TRBJ2-5; TRBD2 matches 16 bases. J lost 5 bases, V lost 5 bases, and 2 bases had no gene match. Per the germline V gene, CDR1 is SGHTA and CDR2 is FQGNSA. The CDR3 contains 15 residues. DNA of the CDR3: TGTGCCAGCAGCGGGACTAGCGGGGGGGCGGAGACCCAGTACTTC. This sequence encodes CASSGTSGGAETQYF.

The chain recombines TRBV21-1 with TRBJ1-2; the tabulated D call, TRBD1, remains unverified against the DNA. TRBV21-1 is reported as a pseudogene. The CDR3 has 13 amino acids. The CDR3 spells CAGDLRGLYGYTF. Here the CDR3 DNA reads TGTGCCGGGGACCTCAGGGGGCTCTATGGCTACACCTTC.

The J gene is TRBJ1-3, the V gene TRBV19; TRBD1 agrees at 8 bases. J gave up 2 bases and V 4 bases, and 7 bases lay outside the gene matches. The CDR3 has 16 amino acids. The germline V gene encodes CDR1 LNHDA and CDR2 SQIVND (reference sequence). CDR3 sequence reads: CASSRSGQGPGNTIYF. The CDR3, as DNA: TGTGCCAGTAGTAGGAGCGGACAGGGCCCTGGAAACACCATATATTTT.

V is TRBV19 and J is TRBJ2-3, with 10 bases that match TRBD2. This CDR3 region has 17 residues. Trimming removed 11 bases from V and 0 bases from J; junction bases left unmatched: 14. Germline V lookup: CDR1 LNHDA, CDR2 SQIVND (reference sequence). CDR3 bases: TGTGCCGCTGGCAAACTAGCGGGGAGCCAGAGCACAGATACGCAGTATTTT. Its protein is CAAGKLAGSQSTDTQYF.

The V and J genes are TRBV5-6 and TRBJ2-7; TRBD2 matches 7 bases. This CDR3 spans 14 amino acids. Trimming at V came to 6 bases and at J to 6 bases, leaving 12 bases not matched to a gene. Germline lookup yields CDR1 SGHDT and CDR2 YYEEEE. The chain's CDR3 is CASTLRGEGGEQYF. CDR3 nucleotide sequence: TGTGCCAGCACCCTCCGCGGGGAGGGAGGCGAGCAGTACTTC. The variable domain in full, completed from reference TRBV5-6 and TRBJ2-7, reads DAGVTQSPTHLIKTRGQQVTLRCSPKSGHDTVSWYQQALGQGPQFIFQYYEEEERQRGNFPDRFSGHQFPNYSSELNVNALLLGDSALYLCASTLRGEGGEQYFGPGTRLTVT.

This chain connects TRBV2 to TRBJ2-2; no clear D. CDR3 length equals 14 residues. V was cut by 4 bases and J by 4 bases, with 10 bases left in between. Germline-derived CDR1 and CDR2 are SNHLY and FYNNEI. The CDR3 nucleotides are TGTGCCAGCAGTGTCCAGGCTACCACCGGGGAGCTGTTTTTT. This encodes CASSVQATTGELFF.

The V gene is TRBV6-4, the J gene TRBJ1-2; 8 bases are shared with TRBD1. The V and J ends lost 6 bases and 3 bases, in that order; junction bases with no gene match: 9. This CDR3 has 15 residues. The germline gives CDR1 MRHNA, CDR2 SNTAGT. The DNA of the CDR3 is TGTGCCAGCAGGGGAGACAGGGGCAGTCACTATGGCTACACCTTC. Amino acid sequence: CASRGDRGSHYGYTF.

The gene calls are TRBV5-5 and TRBJ1-2, with D possibly TRBD1 on 6 matching bases. This CDR3 has 13 amino acids. In germline, CDR1 is SGHKS, CDR2 YYEKEE (reference sequence). V was cut by 4 bases and J by 4 bases, with 11 bases left in between. This chain's CDR3 is CASSLTGPYGYTF. CDR3 nucleotides: TGTGCCAGCAGCCTTACAGGGCCCTATGGCTACACCTTC. The whole variable domain, filled in from reference TRBV5-5 and TRBJ1-2, reads DAGVTQSPTHLIKTRGQQVTLRCSPISGHKSVSWYQQVLGQGPQFIFQYYEKEERGRGNFPDRFSARQFPNYSSELNVNALLLGDSALYLCASSLTGPYGYTFGSGTRLTVV.

J is TRBJ2-1 and V is TRBV2; TRBD2 matches at 10 bases. Germline V gene sequence: CDR1 SNHLY, CDR2 FYNNEI. The V gene end was trimmed by 9 bases and the J gene end by 8 bases; junction bases not matched to a gene: 7. The CDR3 is 13 residues long. CDR3 coding DNA: TGTGCCAGAGGGAGCGGGGGGGCAGATGAGCAGTTCTTC. This translates into CARGSGGADEQFF.

This clone occurred once. At one boundary the junction diverges from the germline segment, which might be a read error. The CDR3 coding sequence is TGTGCCAGCAGTCCACAGACAGCTCCCGAGGTTGTCTTT. Its translation: CASSPQTAPEVVF. V usage is TRBV12-3 or TRBV12-4 and J usage is TRBJ1-1, with D possibly matching TRBD1 (5 bases). The CDR3 has 13 residues.

The chain joins TRBV6-5 to TRBJ2-2; D may be TRBD2 (6 bases). Trimming left V 0 bases short and J 7 bases short, with 12 bases between. The CDR3 is 15 amino acids. Looked up from germline, CDR1 is MNHEY and CDR2 is SVGAGI. CDR3 nucleotides: TGTGCCAGCAGTTACTCGATCCAGGGACTCGGGGAGCTGTTTTTT. This gives the protein CASSYSIQGLGELFF.

J is TRBJ2-7 and V is TRBV7-8, with 8 bases lining up with TRBD1. Germline trimming cut 4 bases from V and 0 bases from J; bases unmatched to any gene: 11. CDR1 is SGHVS and CDR2 is FQNEAQ in the germline V gene. CDR3 length equals 17 residues. The CDR3 bases are TGTGCCAGCAGCTCTCGCACCCGGACAGGGAGCTCCTACGAGCAGTACTTC. Its translation is CASSSRTRTGSSYEQYF. The entire variable domain, with the rest obtained from reference TRBV7-8 and TRBJ2-7, is as follows: GAGVSQSPRYKVAKRGQDVALRCDPISGHVSLFWYQQALGQGPEFLTYFQNEAQLDKSGLPSDRFFAERPEGSVSTLKIQRTQQEDSAVYLCASSSRTRTGSSYEQYFGPGTRLTVT.

This rearrangement joins TRBV6-5 to TRBJ1-1; 9 bases are shared with TRBD1. CDR1 MNHEY and CDR2 SVGAGI come from the germline V gene. The CDR3 sequence is 15 residues long. V lost 0 bases to trimming and J lost 5 bases; unmatched junction nucleotides: 4. This chain's CDR3 is CASSYSKGTGTEAFF. The CDR3 DNA is TGTGCCAGCAGTTACTCGAAGGGGACAGGGACTGAAGCTTTCTTT.

The chain employs TRBV29-1 and TRBJ2-5, with 8 bases aligning to TRBD2. CDR3 size: 14 residues. Germline V gene sequence: CDR1 SQVTM, CDR2 ANQGSEA. The V segment lost 6 bases and the J segment 4 bases; nucleotides outside the gene matches: 10. CDR3 amino acids: CSVRTSSRGETQYF. CDR3 bases: TGCAGCGTCCGGACTAGCTCCAGGGGAGAGACCCAGTACTTC. Full variable domain (remainder filled in from reference TRBV29-1 and TRBJ2-5): SAVISQKPSRDICQRGTSLTIQCQVDSQVTMMFWYRQQPGQSLTLIATANQGSEATYESGFVIDKFPISRPNLTFSTLTVSNMSPEDSSIYLCSVRTSSRGETQYFGPGTRLLVL.

As regards this clone: Other DNA sequences in this sample translate to the same CDR3. CDR3: CASSRGSGNTIYF. The CDR3 bases are TGTGCCAGCAGCCGGGGGTCGGGAAACACCATATATTTT. This chain connects TRBV9 to TRBJ1-3; maybe TRBD1 (5 bases). Trimming took off 4 bases at V and 4 bases at J, with 9 bases between the two ends. From germline, CDR1 is SGDLS and CDR2 YYNGEE. The CDR3 is 13 amino acids.